The clone carrying this TCR beta chain was seen just once. Its antigen is undetermined. The CDR3 is made up of 14 amino acids. Germline-derived CDR1 and CDR2 are SGHVS and FQNEAQ. V shed 2 bases and J shed 4 bases, with 11 bases lying between them. The data were taken from a study of T cell responses to AZD1222 COVID-19 vaccine. General study results and limits: Repertoire sampling happened only post peak T cell response.

Sequencing was performed with immunoSEQ multiplex PCR; in TCRdb, only in-frame clones are kept and a portion is missing. The table shows about 180,000 clones, with 90% occurring only once. The TCR was taken from an adult in good health. The sequencing used peripheral blood, collected on day 0 of AZD1222 vaccination. The V call is TRBV7-8, the J call TRBJ1-2; D unclear. The chain's CDR3 is CASSLSSKVYGYTF. The CDR3 coding sequence is TGTGCCAGCAGCTTATCATCAAAGGTCTATGGCTACACCTTC.